This T cell receptor beta chain was retrieved from a study of T-cell reconstitution after alpha-beta-depleted transplantation in children (dated by TCRdb to the mid-2010s). About the investigation overall: Using TCR repertoire profiling, the study followed T-cell immune reconstitution in a quantitative way in children after TCRalphabeta/CD19-depleted allogeneic hematopoietic cell transplantation. Broader findings and caveats from the paper: The high TCRbeta diversity at day 60 in some patients was ascribed to recipient T cells and intrathymic progenitors that had survived conditioning. Apparently early alphabetaT-cell count recovery about two months after transplant reportedly relied on only several hundred rapidly expanded clones derived from non-depleted graft cells. The frequencies of hyperexpanded clones fell over the following months, and after one year, T-cell counts and TCRbeta diversity were mostly attributed to newly produced T cells.

Library preparation was by PCR. Sequenced using an Illumina HiSeq 2500. To normalize quantification of the TCRbeta repertoire, the TCR libraries were built with molecular barcoding that relied on unique molecular identifiers. The raw public reads went through TCRdb reprocessing: fastp at Q25, MiXCR clone calling, in-frame beta chains kept. Rows merge per CDR3 protein into single entries with the most common DNA and genes. The sample table shows fewer than 750,000 distinct CDR3 sequences, and over 20% are seen once. The ten largest make up around 36% of the sample. The treatment or condition label, as the study defines it: allogeneic hematopoietic cell transplantation with graft depleted of TCRalphabeta T cells and CD19 B cells. The children who served as transplant recipients had been given grafts of TCRalphabeta/CD19-depleted allogeneic hematopoietic cells. There are a few counts of this clonotype. It lacks a known antigen. No base quality information exists; no much larger clone differs at one position.

CDR1 and CDR2 are read off the germline V gene as SGHRS and YFSETQ. V drops 7 bases and J drops 4 bases, leaving 15 bases in between. Spanning cysteine to phenylalanine, the CDR3 consists of 14 amino acids. Just the 42-base CDR3 DNA is kept, in frame starting at base 1. The sequence was collected from a boy younger than two with Wiskott-Aldrich syndrome, due to receive a stem cell transplant. The V gene is TRBV5-1 and the J gene is TRBJ2-1, with the D call perhaps TRBD1 or TRBD2, as 6 bases match in each case. Sequencing was performed on PBMCs, taken before TCRalphabeta/CD19-depleted stem cell transplant. The CDR3 amino acid sequence is: CASRWGADYNEQFF. In nucleotide form, the sequence is TGCGCCAGCCGATGGGGGGCGGATTACAATGAGCAGTTCTTC. Where the CDR3 stops, the reference TRBV5-1 and TRBJ2-1 genes take over; the full variable domain is KAGVTQTPRYLIKTRGQQVTLSCSPISGHRSVSWYQQTPGQGLQFLFEYFSETQRNKGNFPGRFSGRQFSNSRSEMNVSTLELGDSALYLCASRWGADYNEQFFGPGTRLTVL.